The 25 T cell receptor beta chains reported below all come from one sample, sequenced in a study of PD-1 blockade in classical Hodgkin lymphoma. Sequencing was performed with immunoSEQ multiplex PCR; in TCRdb, only in-frame clones are kept and a portion is missing. Of 85,000 to 90,000 clones listed, about nine tenths are singletons. Time point here: cycle 4 day 1 (C4D1), after 6 weeks of nivolumab. Every patient was affected by relapse after autologous stem cell transplantation, while exposure to brentuximab vedotin was not uniform. Here the sequenced sample was peripheral blood mononuclear cells (PBMCs), taken before the fourth cycle of nivolumab. These receptors were taken from a human donor with classical Hodgkin lymphoma.

The chain carries TRBV27 and TRBJ1-2; no clear D. Germline V lookup: CDR1 MNHEY, CDR2 SMNVEV (reference sequence). The CDR3 extends over 15 amino acids. Trimming left V 4 bases short and J 8 bases short, with 20 bases between. In DNA, the CDR3 is TGTGCCAGCAGTTCCCTTAATGGGAGACGCCACGGCTACACCTTC. Protein: CASSSLNGRRHGYTF.

The CDR3 sequence is CASSPTDTQYF. The CDR3 DNA reads TGTGCCAGCAGTCCCACAGATACGCAGTATTTT. The chain combines TRBV6-5 with TRBJ2-3, with no clear D. Germline values: CDR1 MNHEY, CDR2 SVGAGI. V shed 5 bases and J shed 2 bases, with 2 bases lying between them. The length of the CDR3 is 11 residues.

This clone came up a few times. V is TRBV5-1 and J is TRBJ1-6; D remains unclear. Germline V gene sequence: CDR1 SGHRS, CDR2 YFSETQ. The V and J ends lost 0 bases and 7 bases respectively, with 11 bases between them. The CDR3 extends over 15 amino acids. The DNA for the CDR3 is TGCGCCAGCAGCTTGGGGCAGGTTGTGAATTCACCCCTCCACTTT. Protein sequence: CASSLGQVVNSPLHF.

This clone is a singleton in its sample. The V call is TRBV5-1, the J call TRBJ2-7; 14 bases map to TRBD2. Trimming at V came to 4 bases and at J to 3 bases, leaving 15 bases not matched to a gene. The CDR3 has 19 residues. Germline loops: CDR1 SGHRS, CDR2 YFSETQ. CDR3 sequence: CASSPRPGTSGGLFYEQYF. CDR3 coding DNA: TGCGCCAGCAGCCCACGCCCCGGGACTAGCGGGGGTCTATTCTACGAGCAGTACTTC.

The chain couples TRBV7-9 to TRBJ1-2; D not certain. Germline CDR1 reads SEHNR; CDR2 reads FQNEAQ (reference sequence). The CDR3 sequence is 12 residues long. Trimming cost V 0 bases and J 10 bases, with 9 bases left between them. CDR3 in amino acids: CASSLAADHYTF. DNA of the CDR3: TGTGCCAGCAGCTTAGCGGCAGACCACTACACCTTC. Together with reference TRBV7-9 and TRBJ1-2, the CDR3 gives the full variable domain: DTGVSQNPRHKITKRGQNVTFRCDPISEHNRLYWYRQTLGQGPEFLTYFQNEAQLEKSRLLSDRFSAERPKGSFSTLEIQRTEQGDSAMYLCASSLAADHYTFGSGTRLTVV.

Here the CDR3 DNA reads TGTGCCAGCACCTATATCTCTAGCGGGGGATACAATGAGCAGTTCTTC. Amino acids: CASTYISSGGYNEQFF. This sequence joins TRBV13 and TRBJ2-1; TRBD2 agrees at 10 bases. After removal of 7 bases from V and 4 bases from J, the junction contained 10 bases not matched to a gene. Germline CDR1 PRHDT, CDR2 FYEKMQ (reference sequence). The CDR3 is 16 residues long.

The gene calls are TRBV7-2 and TRBJ1-2; D unresolved. Trimming removed 5 bases at V and 6 bases at J, with 13 bases between. The CDR3 totals 13 residues. In germline, CDR1 is SGHTA, CDR2 FQGNSA. CDR3: CASSARSGDGYTF. CDR3 DNA sequence: TGTGCCAGCAGCGCCAGATCCGGTGATGGCTACACCTTC.

The V call is TRBV7-9, the J call TRBJ2-5; TRBD1 matches 8 bases. V shed 2 bases and J 2 bases; nucleotides not matched to a gene: 4. CDR3 length: 15 residues. In germline, CDR1 is SEHNR, CDR2 FQNEAQ (reference sequence). The CDR3 protein is CASSLIRTGQETQYF. CDR3 DNA: TGTGCCAGCAGCTTAATCCGGACAGGGCAAGAGACCCAGTACTTC.

A remark on this clone: One junction end does not reproduce the germline sequence, and a read error may be involved. V and J are TRBV6-5 and TRBJ2-5; unclear D gene. The CDR3 spans 12 residues. The germline gives CDR1 MNHEY, CDR2 SVGAGI. For the CDR3, the DNA is TGTGCCAGCAGACCCAACCAAGAGGCCCAGTACTTC. It codes for CASRPNQEAQYF.

Regarding this clone: Germline and junction disagree at one end, which may indicate a read error. The genes are TRBV5-4 and TRBJ1-4; 12 bases agree with TRBD1. The CDR3 has 17 residues. Germline CDR1 SGHNT, CDR2 YYREEE (reference sequence). The CDR3 protein is CASTLGGQGAPNEKLFF. CDR3 nucleotides: TGTGCCAGCACCTTGGGGGGACAGGGGGCACCTAATGAAAAACTGTTTTTT.

The chain carries TRBV5-1 and TRBJ2-7; 8 nucleotides line up with TRBD1. CDR3 length equals 16 residues. V was clipped by 4 bases and J by 1 base; unmatched bases: 10. Germline assignment: CDR1 SGHRS and CDR2 YFSETQ. The CDR3 nucleotides are TGCGCCAGCAGCACCGGCCGGGACAGGTTTTCCTACGAGCAGTACTTC. It codes for CASSTGRDRFSYEQYF.

J is TRBJ2-7 and V is TRBV19; D possibly corresponds to TRBD1 (5 bases). This CDR3 region has 13 residues. Germline values: CDR1 LNHDA, CDR2 SQIVND (reference sequence). Trimming pared 4 bases from V and 4 bases from J, leaving 11 bases between. CDR3 protein: CASSKGSAYEQYF. The DNA for the CDR3 is TGTGCCAGTAGTAAGGGGTCCGCTTACGAGCAGTACTTC. Filled out from reference TRBV19 and TRBJ2-7, the complete variable domain reads DGGITQSPKYLFRKEGQNVTLSCEQNLNHDAMYWYRQDPGQGLRLIYYSQIVNDFQKGDIAEGYSVSREKKESFPLTVTSAQKNPTAFYLCASSKGSAYEQYFGPGTRLTVT.

This clone was detected only a few times. This rearrangement joins TRBV4-3 to TRBJ1-1; 8 bases match TRBD1. The germline V gene encodes CDR1 LGHNA and CDR2 YSLEER. V gave up 5 bases and J gave up 5 bases; unmatched junction bases: 7. The CDR3 loop spans 14 amino acids. CDR3 DNA sequence: TGCGCCAGCAGCTCGACAGGGGTAGGGACTGAAGCTTTCTTT. Its protein product is CASSSTGVGTEAFF.

The chain recombines TRBV9 with TRBJ1-1; D is perhaps TRBD1 (6 bases). Looked up from germline, CDR1 is SGDLS and CDR2 is YYNGEE. The CDR3 is made up of 14 amino acids. The germline V and J ends were trimmed by 4 bases and 5 bases, with 15 bases remaining between them. CDR3 DNA: TGTGCCAGCAGCTCTCGGTCTAGGGGGACTGAAGCTTTCTTT. Its translation: CASSSRSRGTEAFF.

The chain joins TRBV18 to TRBJ1-5; tentative D call: TRBD1 (5 bases). The CDR3 has 15 residues. Per germline, CDR1 KGHSH and CDR2 LQKENI. Trimming cost V 6 bases and J 0 bases, with 12 bases left between them. The CDR3 coding sequence is TGTGCCAGCTCCATAGGCAGGGATAGCAATCAGCCCCAGCATTTT. This codes for CASSIGRDSNQPQHF.

The V and J genes are TRBV19 and TRBJ2-7; 12 positions agree with TRBD2. Germline V gene lookup returns CDR1 LNHDA and CDR2 SQIVND (reference sequence). Germline trimming cut 6 bases from V and 5 bases from J; bases unmatched to any gene: 11. The CDR3 length is 16 residues. CDR3 residues: CASSRSSGGDRNEQYF. The CDR3 DNA sequence: TGTGCCAGTAGCAGATCTAGCGGGGGGGATCGGAACGAGCAGTACTTC.

V gene TRBV4-2 combines with J gene TRBJ2-1, with 11 bases lining up with TRBD2. CDR1 and CDR2 (germline): LGHNA, YNFKEQ. The length of the CDR3 is 15 residues. With 0 bases clipped from V and 6 bases from J, the junction kept 1 base outside the gene matches. The CDR3 is CASSQEGLAANEQFF. CDR3 DNA sequence: TGTGCCAGCAGCCAAGAGGGACTAGCGGCCAATGAGCAGTTCTTC.

This chain connects TRBV30 to TRBJ2-5; 8 nucleotides match TRBD2. The J segment lost 3 bases and the V segment lost 0 bases, leaving 6 bases of the junction unmatched. The CDR3 is 15 amino acids. CDR1 is GTSNPN, CDR2 SVGIG, per germline (reference sequence). The CDR3 coding sequence is TGTGCCTGGAGTGTACTCCGGGGGGGCAAAGAGACCCAGTACTTC. The encoded protein is CAWSVLRGGKETQYF.

The chain is built from TRBV2 and TRBJ1-2; weak D call: TRBD1 (5 bases). From germline, CDR1 is SNHLY and CDR2 FYNNEI. Trimming took off 3 bases at V and 5 bases at J, with 10 bases between the two ends. The length of the CDR3 is 13 residues. The CDR3 region has the DNA TGTGCCAGCAGTGAGGGCGGGGGTTATGGCTACACCTTC. Encoded protein: CASSEGGGYGYTF.

The V gene is TRBV28, the J gene TRBJ2-6; D gene ambiguous. In germline, CDR1 is MDHEN, CDR2 SYDVKM. The CDR3 extends over 15 amino acids. With 3 bases removed from V and 2 bases from J, the gap between germline ends came to 8 bases. This CDR3 is CASSFAIPGANVLTF. The CDR3 DNA reads as TGTGCCAGCAGTTTTGCCATCCCTGGGGCCAACGTCCTGACTTTC.

The genes are TRBV30 and TRBJ2-7; a weak D match, TRBD1 (5 bases). Trimming removed 1 base at V and 4 bases at J, with 8 bases between. The CDR3 totals 12 residues. CDR1 and CDR2 (germline): GTSNPN, SVGIG (reference sequence). The CDR3 region is CAWSAGPYEQYF. As DNA, the CDR3 is TGTGCCTGGAGTGCAGGGCCGTACGAGCAGTACTTC.

The gene calls are TRBV14 and TRBJ1-1, with 7 nucleotides matching TRBD1. This CDR3 contains 19 residues. V was pared by 0 bases and J by 4 bases, with 17 bases of the junction left unmatched. Germline values: CDR1 SGHDN, CDR2 FVKESK. CDR3 region: CASSQDPRTGPRIGTEAFF. The CDR3 DNA sequence: TGTGCCAGCAGCCAAGACCCGAGGACAGGCCCCCGTATAGGCACTGAAGCTTTCTTT.

The chain recombines TRBV7-2 with TRBJ1-2; TRBD1 might be the D (5 bases). CDR1 and CDR2 from the germline V gene are SGHTA and FQGNSA. Trimming removed 5 bases from V and 1 base from J, with 11 bases in between. The CDR3 has 14 amino acids. The CDR3 region has the DNA TGTGCCAGCAGCCCCGGGGGGGGTAACTATGGCTACACCTTC. The encoded protein is CASSPGGGNYGYTF. Filled out from reference TRBV7-2 and TRBJ1-2, the complete variable domain reads GAGVSQSPSNKVTEKGKDVELRCDPISGHTALYWYRQSLGQGLEFLIYFQGNSAPDKSGLPSDRFSAERTGGSVSTLTIQRTQQEDSAVYLCASSPGGGNYGYTFGSGTRLTVV.

The V and J genes are TRBV5-6 and TRBJ2-2; 12 nucleotides match TRBD1. Trimming took 3 bases from V and 3 from J; bases not matched to a gene: 3. Germline CDR1 reads SGHDT; CDR2 reads YYEEEE. This CDR3 region has 16 residues. This CDR3 reads CASSSGTGGYTGELFF. The CDR3 DNA sequence: TGTGCCAGCAGCTCCGGGACAGGGGGCTACACCGGGGAGCTGTTTTTT. Complete variable domain (other parts from reference TRBV5-6 and TRBJ2-2): DAGVTQSPTHLIKTRGQQVTLRCSPKSGHDTVSWYQQALGQGPQFIFQYYEEEERQRGNFPDRFSGHQFPNYSSELNVNALLLGDSALYLCASSSGTGGYTGELFFGEGSRLTVL.

The chain combines TRBV2 with TRBJ2-1; D is undetermined. V was pared by 8 bases and J by 1 base, with 15 bases between. The germline V gene encodes CDR1 SNHLY and CDR2 FYNNEI. This CDR3 comprises 15 residues. The CDR3, as DNA: TGTGCCAGCCACCGACCCGGTAAATCCTACAATGAGCAGTTCTTC. Its translation: CASHRPGKSYNEQFF.